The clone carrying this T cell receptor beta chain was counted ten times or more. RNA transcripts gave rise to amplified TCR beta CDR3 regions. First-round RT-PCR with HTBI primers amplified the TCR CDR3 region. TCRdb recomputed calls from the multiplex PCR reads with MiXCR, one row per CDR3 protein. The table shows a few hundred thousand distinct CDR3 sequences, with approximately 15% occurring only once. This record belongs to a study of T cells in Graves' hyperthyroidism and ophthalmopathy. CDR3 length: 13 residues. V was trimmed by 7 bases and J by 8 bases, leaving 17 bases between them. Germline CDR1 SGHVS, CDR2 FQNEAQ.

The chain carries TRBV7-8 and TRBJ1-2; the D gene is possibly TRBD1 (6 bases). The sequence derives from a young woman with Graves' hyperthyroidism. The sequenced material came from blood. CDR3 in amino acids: CASNGGGLLGYTF. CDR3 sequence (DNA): TGTGCCAGCAACGGGGGGGGGCTGCTAGGCTACACCTTC.